These 29 T cell receptor beta chains share one sample of origin, sequenced in a study of OX40 agonist ivuxolimab in advanced cancers. Libraries were prepared by immunoSEQ multiplex PCR; TCRdb keeps only in-frame clonotypes and omits some of them. Of roughly 66,000 clones in the sample, approximately 82% were seen once. The sample in question was CD4+ or CD8+ T cells sorted from blood, obtained in a trial of the OX40 agonist ivuxolimab. These receptors originate from an adult with an advanced solid tumor such as melanoma, head and neck, liver or kidney cancer.

The chain recombines TRBV28 with TRBJ1-2; tentative D call: TRBD1 (5 bases). The V and J ends lost 3 bases and 3 bases respectively, with 11 bases between them. Germline CDR1 is MDHEN and CDR2 is SYDVKM. The CDR3 runs to 14 residues. The CDR3 sequence is CASSFQGGDYGYTF. The CDR3 DNA reads TGTGCCAGCAGTTTTCAGGGAGGGGACTATGGCTACACCTTC.

The CDR3 loop is CASSLWGGGFVTEAFF. For the CDR3, the DNA is TGTGCCAGCAGCTTGTGGGGTGGGGGGTTTGTCACTGAAGCTTTCTTT. The chain has TRBV5-6 and TRBJ1-1, with D perhaps TRBD1 (5 bases). The CDR3 consists of 16 residues. Per the germline V gene, CDR1 is SGHDT and CDR2 is YYEEEE. V lost 1 base and J lost 4, with 17 bases in between.

This clone was seen a handful of times. The chain combines TRBV19 with TRBJ1-2; 8 bases agree with TRBD1. The V and J ends lost 5 bases and 7 bases, in that order; junction bases with no gene match: 12. CDR3 length: 15 residues. The germline V gene has CDR1 LNHDA and CDR2 SQIVND (reference sequence). This chain's CDR3 is CASSSKQGDLSGYTF. The CDR3 DNA is TGTGCCAGTAGTTCAAAACAGGGGGATCTAAGTGGCTACACCTTC.

The V gene is TRBV19, the J gene TRBJ1-5; 12 positions match TRBD1. This CDR3 has 14 residues. V dropped 5 bases and J dropped 7; count of bases not matched to a gene: 3. Germline V gene data show CDR1 as LNHDA and CDR2 as SQIVND (reference sequence). This CDR3 reads CASSPGTGGQPQHF. The DNA of the CDR3 is TGTGCCAGTAGTCCCGGGACAGGGGGCCAGCCCCAGCATTTT.

The genes are TRBV1 and TRBJ2-7; TRBD2, the D gene given by the table, was not confirmed from the DNA. TRBV1 is described as a pseudogene. The CDR3 has 20 residues. The CDR3 region is CTSSQDLGLAGGPVSYEQYV. The CDR3 DNA sequence: TGCACCAGCAGCCAAGATCTAGGACTAGCGGGGGGCCCAGTATCCTACGAGCAGTACGTC.

The rearrangement uses TRBV6-5 and TRBJ2-2; D gene ambiguous. The CDR3 is 13 amino acids. Looked up from germline, CDR1 is MNHEY and CDR2 is SVGAGI. The V end lost 8 bases, the J end lost 1 base, and 8 bases lay between the germline ends. The chain's CDR3 is CASSGVNTGELFF. Written as DNA, the CDR3 is TGTGCCAGCTCTGGGGTGAACACCGGGGAGCTGTTTTTT.

The chain links TRBV5-1 to TRBJ2-7; 8 bases match TRBD1. The CDR3 runs 14 residues. Germline CDR1 SGHRS, CDR2 YFSETQ. J lost 7 bases, V lost 1 base, and 7 bases had no gene match. The CDR3 spells CASSLTQGVGEQYF. In DNA form, the CDR3 reads TGCGCCAGCAGCTTGACACAGGGGGTCGGAGAGCAGTACTTC.

The CDR3 loop is CASSSPGNEQFF. The CDR3 DNA reads as TGTGCCAGCAGCTCCCCGGGGAATGAGCAGTTCTTC. This rearrangement joins TRBV11-3 to TRBJ2-1; TRBD2 might be the D (5 bases). V dropped 4 bases and J dropped 7 bases, with 8 bases sitting between them. CDR3 length equals 12 residues. Germline CDR1 reads SGHNT; CDR2 reads YENEEA.

The chain combines TRBV19 with TRBJ1-2; TRBD1 is a possible D gene (5 bases). V was shortened by 9 bases and J by 4 bases, with 9 bases between the two germline ends. CDR3 length equals 11 residues. Germline loops: CDR1 LNHDA, CDR2 SQIVND (reference sequence). Written as DNA, the CDR3 is TGTGCCAGCCGGGGCAGCTATGGCTACACCTTC. Translating gives CASRGSYGYTF.

The chain uses TRBV7-2 and TRBJ2-5, with D hard to call. The CDR3 extends over 14 amino acids. Trimming removed 2 bases from V and 1 base from J, with 8 bases in between. Germline V CDR1 and CDR2: SGHTA, FQGNSA. The CDR3 is CASSLLDTQETQYF. In DNA form, the CDR3 reads TGTGCCAGCAGCTTACTCGACACCCAAGAGACCCAGTACTTC.

The chain is built from TRBV29-1 and TRBJ2-1; D gene unclear. Germline V gene data show CDR1 as SQVTM and CDR2 as ANQGSEA. This CDR3 region has 13 residues. V lost 2 bases, J lost 4 bases, and 9 bases lay in between. CDR3 DNA: TGCAGCGTTGAACCCCCCCATTACAATGAGCAGTTCTTC. Protein: CSVEPPHYNEQFF.

This rearrangement joins TRBV9 to TRBJ2-1; 10 nucleotides align to TRBD2. The CDR3 loop spans 15 amino acids. V was clipped by 2 bases and J by 8 bases; unmatched bases: 7. Germline CDR1 SGDLS, CDR2 YYNGEE. CDR3 residues: CASSVSGRRLDEQFF. In DNA, the CDR3 is TGTGCCAGCAGCGTTAGCGGGAGGCGTCTGGATGAGCAGTTCTTC.

This clone was seen just once. The rearrangement joins TRBV18 to TRBJ2-6; D not resolved. The V gene lost 3 bases and the J gene lost 0 bases, with 0 bases spanning the gap. Germline V gives CDR1 KGHSH, CDR2 LQKENI. This CDR3 has 13 residues. CDR3 DNA: TGTGCCAGCTCACCCTCTGGGGCCAACGTCCTGACTTTC. Protein sequence: CASSPSGANVLTF. Filled out from reference TRBV18 and TRBJ2-6, the complete variable domain reads NAGVMQNPRHLVRRRGQEARLRCSPMKGHSHVYWYRQLPEEGLKFMVYLQKENIIDESGMPKERFSAEFPKEGPSILRIQQVVRGDSAAYFCASSPSGANVLTFGAGSRLTVL.

The table lists this clone with a few counts. The V gene is TRBV7-9, the J gene TRBJ2-3; weak D call: TRBD1 (5 bases). Trimming left V 1 base short and J 2 bases short, with 7 bases between. The CDR3 is made up of 14 amino acids. The germline CDR1 and CDR2 sequences are SEHNR and FQNEAQ (reference sequence). In DNA, the CDR3 is TGTGCCAGCAGCTTAGGCAGGGACACAGATACGCAGTATTTT. It yields the protein CASSLGRDTDTQYF.

This chain connects TRBV6-1 to TRBJ1-5; D is perhaps TRBD1 (6 bases). V lost 2 bases, J lost 2 bases, and 10 bases lay in between. From germline, CDR1 is MNHNS and CDR2 SASEGT. The CDR3 sequence is 15 residues long. CDR3 DNA sequence: TGTGCCAGCAGTGAATTGGCAGGGGGCAATCAGCCCCAGCATTTT. This codes for CASSELAGGNQPQHF.

This clone was counted ten times or more. The rearrangement links TRBV19 to TRBJ1-2; tentatively, D is TRBD1 (5 bases). Trimming shortened V by 0 bases and J by 4 bases, and 9 bases separated the two germline ends. This CDR3 contains 14 residues. Germline V gene lookup returns CDR1 LNHDA and CDR2 SQIVND (reference sequence). The CDR3 DNA sequence: TGTGCCAGTAGTATAGATCGCGGGGGCTATGGCTACACCTTC. This gives the protein CASSIDRGGYGYTF.

This chain connects TRBV11-2 to TRBJ2-2; D perhaps matches TRBD1 (5 bases). CDR1 is SGHAT and CDR2 is FQNNGV in the germline V gene. This CDR3 comprises 18 residues. V was pared by 2 bases and J by 2 bases, with 18 bases between. Here the CDR3 DNA reads TGTGCCAGCAGCTTAAGTCGCGGCCAGGGTGGTAACACCGGGGAGCTGTTTTTT. The encoded protein is CASSLSRGQGGNTGELFF.

The J gene is TRBJ1-1, the V gene TRBV27; D is unresolved. CDR3 length: 13 amino acids. Germline CDR1 and CDR2: MNHEY and SMNVEV (reference sequence). V lost 2 bases to trimming and J lost 4 bases, with 8 bases between them. The CDR3 DNA is TGTGCCAGCAGTTTAGGGAAGGGCACTGAAGCTTTCTTT. Translating gives CASSLGKGTEAFF.

This clone was observed once. The CDR3 DNA sequence: TGTGCCAGCAGCTTGGCTTTGGGGTCTGGGGCCAACGTCCTGACTTTC. Its translation is CASSLALGSGANVLTF. This sequence joins TRBV5-4 and TRBJ2-6, with no clear D. CDR3 length: 16 residues. Germline V CDR1 and CDR2: SGHNT, YYREEE (reference sequence). The V end lost 0 bases, the J end lost 1 base, and 8 bases lay between the germline ends. The full variable domain, completed using reference TRBV5-4 and TRBJ2-6, is ETGVTQSPTHLIKTRGQQVTLRCSSQSGHNTVSWYQQALGQGPQFIFQYYREEENGRGNFPPRFSGLQFPNYSSELNVNALELDDSALYLCASSLALGSGANVLTFGAGSRLTVL.

The chain links TRBV28 to TRBJ1-2; the D is unclear. Germline V lookup: CDR1 MDHEN, CDR2 SYDVKM. Trimming took 5 bases from V and 5 from J, leaving 15 bases between them. This CDR3 is 14 amino acids long. CDR3 sequence: CASSPGPNPYGYTF. The CDR3 DNA reads TGTGCCAGCAGTCCAGGACCTAATCCATATGGCTACACCTTC.

V usage is TRBV27 and J usage is TRBJ2-3, with D possibly matching TRBD1 (5 bases). Per germline, CDR1 MNHEY and CDR2 SMNVEV (reference sequence). V shed 5 bases and J shed 6 bases, with 12 bases lying between them. This CDR3 is 13 amino acids long. This CDR3 is CASSLGNRDTQYF. CDR3 bases: TGTGCCAGCAGTCTTGGGAACAGGGATACGCAGTATTTT.

This clone appeared a single time. The CDR3 nucleotides read TGTGCCAGTAGTCCGGACTACTCCCCCTACGAGCAGTACTTC. This encodes CASSPDYSPYEQYF. The V gene is TRBV19, the J gene TRBJ2-5; D is perhaps TRBD2 (6 bases). The last part of the DNA fits TRBJ2-7 better; the J call may be wrong. This CDR3 region has 14 residues. The germline gives CDR1 LNHDA, CDR2 SQIVND (reference sequence).

This clone was seen a handful of times. The gene calls are TRBV10-2 and TRBJ1-6; D perhaps matches TRBD1 (6 bases). There are 12 residues in the CDR3. From germline, CDR1 is WSHSY and CDR2 SAAADI. Trimming left V 8 bases short and J 8 bases short, with 10 bases between. CDR3 bases: TGCGCCAGCGCGGAGGGGGATTCACCCCTCCACTTT. It translates to CASAEGDSPLHF.

The rearrangement links TRBV28 to TRBJ1-5; 12 bases map to TRBD1. This CDR3 region has 17 residues. V gave up 7 bases and J gave up 15 bases; unmatched junction bases: 22. Germline CDR1 reads MDHEN; CDR2 reads SYDVKM. This CDR3 is CASNARDRGRRGPLPHF. The CDR3, as DNA: TGTGCCAGCAACGCCCGGGACAGGGGGCGGCGCGGCCCCCTACCGCATTTT.

The chain has TRBV12-5 and TRBJ2-3; D remains ambiguous. This CDR3 has 15 residues. Deletions cut 0 bases from V and 5 bases from J, with 12 bases between. From germline, CDR1 is LGHNT and CDR2 FRNRAP. For the CDR3, the DNA is TGTGCTAGTGGTTTGGTCCGCGGCAGGAAAGATACGCAGTATTTT. Its protein is CASGLVRGRKDTQYF.

This chain uses TRBV5-1 with TRBJ2-7; 10 bases are a match to TRBD1. The CDR3 runs 13 residues. V was clipped by 3 bases and J by 6 bases; unmatched bases: 3. Germline lookup yields CDR1 SGHRS and CDR2 YFSETQ. In DNA, the CDR3 is TGCGCCAGCAGCTGGGACAGGGGATCCGAGCAGTACTTC. Its protein is CASSWDRGSEQYF.

The chain has TRBV6-5 and TRBJ2-1; 11 bases fit TRBD1. Germline values: CDR1 MNHEY, CDR2 SVGAGI. The CDR3 covers 16 residues. After removal of 4 bases from V and 7 bases from J, the junction contained 9 bases not matched to a gene. The CDR3 loop reads CASSSIGTGGYNEQFF. The CDR3 DNA reads TGTGCCAGCAGTTCCATCGGGACAGGGGGGTATAATGAGCAGTTCTTC.

This rearrangement joins TRBV11-2 to TRBJ2-7; 14 nucleotides agree with TRBD2. The CDR3 sequence is 14 residues long. The junction had 1 base not matched to a gene; V was cut back by 3 bases and J by 6 bases. CDR1 and CDR2 (germline): SGHAT, FQNNGV. The CDR3 DNA reads TGTGCCAGCAGCTTGACTAGCGGGGGGGCCGAGCAGTACGTC. As protein: CASSLTSGGAEQYV.

V gene TRBV5-4 combines with J gene TRBJ2-3; maybe TRBD1 (5 bases). The CDR3 has 16 residues. The germline CDR1 and CDR2 sequences are SGHNT and YYREEE (reference sequence). The V gene lost 4 bases and the J gene lost 2 bases, with 17 bases spanning the gap. Here the CDR3 DNA reads TGTGCCAGCAGCGCAGCTTTACAGGCTTACACAGATACGCAGTATTTT. Protein: CASSAALQAYTDTQYF.